A single sample is the source of the 22 T cell receptor beta chains below, sequenced in a study of vaccination and CD4 T cells after COVID-19. The Oncomine TCR Beta short-read assay was applied to DNA of cultured CD4+ T cells. From cultured CD4+ T cells, genomic DNA was extracted. TCRdb itself ran the PCR reads through MiXCR, one entry per CDR3 protein. The sample shows more than 7,500 distinct CDR3 sequences, about 43% of them seen only once. These receptors' antigens are unknown. Regarding treatment: approximately nine-day PBMC culture with coronavirus spike peptide pools or control peptides (ViraFEST assay). Collection of the unexposed donor's CD4+ T cells took place before the COVID-19 pandemic (2011-2018). Sequences were obtained from CD4+ T cells from blood, cultured in vitro. The receptors derive from a human donor in good health.

V and J are TRBV20-1 and TRBJ1-2; tentatively, D is TRBD1 (5 bases). The CDR3 extends over 14 amino acids. Germline V CDR1 and CDR2: DFQATT, SNEGSKA (reference sequence). V lost 6 bases, J lost 2 bases, and 16 bases lay in between. In DNA form, the CDR3 reads TGCAGTGCCGAAACCTTTCAGGGCAACTATGGCTACACCTTC. Its translation is CSAETFQGNYGYTF.

This chain joins TRBV6-2 or TRBV6-3 and TRBJ2-7, with TRBD2 matching over 11 bases. CDR1 is MNHEY, CDR2 SVGEGT, per germline. The CDR3 contains 16 residues. V gave up 5 bases and J gave up 1 base; unmatched junction bases: 7. CDR3 region: CASSRPLAGVSYEQYF. CDR3 sequence (DNA): TGTGCCAGCAGTCGCCCACTAGCGGGAGTTTCCTACGAGCAGTACTTC.

The CDR3 DNA reads TGTGCCAGCAGCCGCGACAGGGGCATCTCCTACGAGCAGTACTTC. This translates into CASSRDRGISYEQYF. The chain employs TRBV7-2 and TRBJ2-7; 8 bases map to TRBD1. Germline values: CDR1 SGHTA, CDR2 FQGNSA. V trimming: 5 bases; J trimming: 0 bases; junction bases outside the gene matches: 6. The length of the CDR3 is 15 residues.

This rearrangement joins TRBV28 to TRBJ1-1; possibly TRBD1 for D (6 bases). The germline CDR1 and CDR2 sequences are MDHEN and SYDVKM. Trimming left V 5 bases short and J 5 bases short, with 18 bases between. The CDR3 runs to 15 residues. The DNA for the CDR3 is TGTGCCAGCAGTCCCCCGGGGGGGCGAGGGACTGAAGCTTTCTTT. Amino acid sequence: CASSPPGGRGTEAFF.

This sequence joins TRBV7-3 and TRBJ2-1, with D perhaps matching TRBD2 (5 bases). CDR1 and CDR2 (germline): SGHTA, FQGTGA. The CDR3 runs to 13 residues. V was trimmed by 3 bases and J by 8 bases, leaving 11 bases between them. The CDR3 region is CASSFGLRDEQFF. DNA for the CDR3: TGTGCCAGCAGCTTCGGACTGCGCGATGAGCAGTTCTTC. Together with reference TRBV7-3 and TRBJ2-1, the CDR3 gives the full variable domain: GAGVSQTPSNKVTEKGKYVELRCDPISGHTALYWYRQSLGQGPEFLIYFQGTGAADDSGLPNDRFFAVRPEGSVSTLKIQRTERGDSAVYLCASSFGLRDEQFFGPGTRLTVL.

V gene TRBV19 combines with J gene TRBJ1-3; tentative D call: TRBD1 (5 bases). The germline V and J ends were trimmed by 7 bases and 2 bases, with 9 bases remaining between them. The CDR3 runs to 13 residues. CDR1 is LNHDA and CDR2 is SQIVND in the germline V gene (reference sequence). DNA of the CDR3: TGTGCCAGTACTAGGGGTGCTGGAAACACCATATATTTT. This codes for CASTRGAGNTIYF. The variable domain in full, with the rest retrieved from reference TRBV19 and TRBJ1-3, is DGGITQSPKYLFRKEGQNVTLSCEQNLNHDAMYWYRQDPGQGLRLIYYSQIVNDFQKGDIAEGYSVSREKKESFPLTVTSAQKNPTAFYLCASTRGAGNTIYFGEGSWLTVV.

V and J are TRBV7-8 and TRBJ2-1, with 7 bases lining up with TRBD2. V lost 1 base, J lost 0 bases, and 15 bases stayed unmatched. CDR1 and CDR2 (germline): SGHVS, FQNEAQ. The CDR3 is 20 residues long. This chain's CDR3 is CASSLVLASGSKASYNEQFF. The CDR3 DNA is TGTGCCAGCAGCTTAGTTTTAGCTAGCGGATCAAAAGCCTCCTACAATGAGCAGTTCTTC.

The rearrangement uses TRBV11-2 and TRBJ2-1, with 11 bases matching TRBD1. Trimming removed 6 bases from V and 6 bases from J; junction bases left unmatched: 7. Germline V gives CDR1 SGHAT, CDR2 FQNNGV. The CDR3 contains 15 residues. The CDR3 region has the DNA TGTGCCAGCAGAATCGGACAGGGGGCTACCAATGAGCAGTTCTTC. Its translation: CASRIGQGATNEQFF.

The chain is built from TRBV28 and TRBJ2-1; D remains ambiguous. CDR3 length equals 11 residues. Germline V gene sequence: CDR1 MDHEN, CDR2 SYDVKM. V gave up 8 bases and J gave up 4 bases, with 6 bases separating them. The CDR3 region is CASGRYNEQFF. In DNA form, the CDR3 reads TGTGCCAGCGGGCGTTACAATGAGCAGTTCTTC.

The rearrangement joins TRBV4-2 to TRBJ1-1, with D unresolved. CDR1 and CDR2 from the germline V gene are LGHNA and YNFKEQ. The V end lost 1 base, the J end lost 3 bases, and 12 bases lay between the germline ends. CDR3 length: 15 amino acids. DNA of the CDR3: TGTGCCAGCAGCCAAGTTGGCGGATACTACACTGAAGCTTTCTTT. Translation: CASSQVGGYYTEAFF.

This clonotype was seen just once. J is TRBJ2-1 and V is TRBV6-5, with 9 bases that match TRBD2. CDR3 length: 15 residues. Per the germline V gene, CDR1 is MNHEY and CDR2 is SVGAGI. With 2 bases clipped from V and 7 bases from J, the junction kept 6 bases outside the gene matches. The CDR3 DNA follows: TGTGCCAGCAGTTACAAGGCGGGAGGGCCGAATGAGCAGTTCTTC. Translation gives CASSYKAGGPNEQFF.

The V call is TRBV10-3, the J call TRBJ1-5; D not certain. The ends were cut back, 8 bases at V and 2 bases at J, with 10 bases in the middle. The CDR3 runs to 13 residues. The V gene's germline CDR1 is ENHRY and CDR2 SYGVKD. The CDR3 sequence: CAIASGGNQPQHF. The CDR3 DNA sequence: TGTGCCATCGCGTCGGGAGGCAATCAGCCCCAGCATTTT.

This chain links TRBV7-2 with TRBJ1-5; tentative D call: TRBD1 (5 bases). V lost 6 bases to trimming and J lost 3 bases, with 15 bases between them. The CDR3 is 15 amino acids. Germline CDR1 and CDR2: SGHTA and FQGNSA. The CDR3 DNA is TGTGCCAGCAGGAGGGCGGGGGGGACCAATCAGCCCCAGCATTTT. As protein: CASRRAGGTNQPQHF.

Points on this clonotype: The conserved final phenylalanine or tryptophan is absent from the CDR3, which likely points to a read error. The DNA is omitted, as the CDR3 cannot be located on it reliably, and the CDR3 follows TCRdb's listing. V is TRBV7-9 and J is TRBJ2-3; TRBD2, as called in the table, went unchecked against the DNA. A total of 12 residues make up the CDR3, ends included. Germline V gene sequence: CDR1 SEHNR, CDR2 FQNEAQ (reference sequence). CDR3 residues: CASSPLGGVEFV.

The chain is built from TRBV5-4 and TRBJ2-2, with D perhaps matching TRBD2 (5 bases). CDR1 and CDR2 from the germline V gene are SGHNT and YYREEE (reference sequence). CDR3 length: 15 amino acids. Trimming removed 4 bases from V and 3 bases from J, with 13 bases in between. CDR3 sequence reads: CASSPGGPHTGELFF. Here the CDR3 DNA reads TGTGCCAGCAGCCCCGGCGGGCCTCACACCGGGGAGCTGTTTTTT.

The V gene is TRBV15, the J gene TRBJ2-7; 9 bases agree with TRBD2. Trimming took 3 bases from V and 1 from J; bases not matched to a gene: 10. The length of the CDR3 is 17 residues. Germline CDR1 reads LNHNV; CDR2 reads YYDKDF (reference sequence). CDR3 coding DNA: TGTGCCACCAGCAGGGAATTAAGCGGGAGGACGTCCTACGAGCAGTACTTC. Protein: CATSRELSGRTSYEQYF.

This clonotype has just a few counts. The junction and the germline gene differ at one end; a read error may be behind it. This rearrangement joins TRBV27 to TRBJ1-5; D might be TRBD1 (6 bases). The CDR3 totals 16 residues. The germline CDR1 and CDR2 sequences are MNHEY and SMNVEV (reference sequence). The CDR3 spells CTSSLSVGTLNQPQHF. In DNA form, the CDR3 reads TGCACCAGCAGTTTATCGGTTGGGACATTAAATCAGCCCCAGCATTTT.

This clonotype was seen a handful of times. The rearrangement links TRBV6-5 to TRBJ2-7, with 8 bases identical to TRBD1. Germline assignment: CDR1 MNHEY and CDR2 SVGAGI. The CDR3 length is 14 residues. The trim removed 4 bases at V and 2 bases at J, leaving 4 bases unmatched. This CDR3 is CASSSGTGPYEQYF. The CDR3 DNA reads TGTGCCAGCAGTTCCGGGACAGGACCCTACGAGCAGTACTTC.

V and J are TRBV4-2 and TRBJ2-1; D gene unclear. The CDR3 sequence is 13 residues long. V lost 4 bases and J lost 8, with 12 bases in between. The V gene's germline CDR1 is LGHNA and CDR2 YNFKEQ. The CDR3 spells CASSLGLFDEQFF. The CDR3 DNA reads as TGTGCCAGCAGCCTCGGCCTTTTTGATGAGCAGTTCTTC.

The CDR3 loop reads CSADSGKFSYNEQFF. The CDR3 bases are TGCAGTGCTGATAGCGGGAAGTTCTCCTACAATGAGCAGTTCTTC. The rearrangement links TRBV20-1 to TRBJ2-1, with TRBD2 matching over 8 bases. The CDR3 runs 15 residues. The J segment lost 0 bases and the V segment lost 5 bases, leaving 6 bases of the junction unmatched. CDR1 and CDR2 (germline): DFQATT, SNEGSKA (reference sequence).

This rearrangement joins TRBV29-1 to TRBJ1-2; the D is unclear. This CDR3 spans 12 amino acids. V lost 4 bases, J lost 4 bases, and 10 bases lay in between. CDR1 SQVTM and CDR2 ANQGSEA come from the germline V gene. CDR3 coding DNA: TGCAGCGTTGTCCGCGCCCCCTATGGCTACACCTTC. This gives the protein CSVVRAPYGYTF.

The V and J genes are TRBV4-3 and TRBJ2-7, with a tentative D call TRBD2 (5 bases). CDR1 is LGHNA, CDR2 YSLEER, per germline. V lost 1 base, J lost 6 bases, and 10 bases lay in between. This CDR3 has 13 residues. The CDR3 DNA is TGCGCCAGCAGCCAAGCAAGGACTCGCGAGCAGTACTTC. As protein: CASSQARTREQYF.